Listed below are T cell receptor beta chains from one sample, sequenced in a study of blood T cell repertoires in COVID-19. The method was immunoSEQ multiplex PCR; TCRdb's version includes in-frame clones alone and lacks a portion of them. Of some 230,000 clones listed, around 82% are singletons. The specimen was peripheral blood. The receptor set was obtained from a woman aged 60 to 75 with acute or convalescent COVID-19. The CDR3 runs from the conserved cysteine through the conserved F or W. Fields, in order: J gene, CDR3 length, V gene, clone size, D gene, CDR3 DNA, CDR3 protein. A D gene is named only where the DNA matches it firmly. Some rows mark clone size as missing; the rest say once, few, many or name a class of expanded clone.

TRBJ1-3,13,TRBV27,NA,NA,TGTGCCACCCGGGACTTATCTGGAAACACCATATATTTT,CATRDLSGNTIYF
TRBJ1-1,13,TRBV6-5,NA,TRBD1,TGTGCCAGCAGCTCCTCGGGACAGACTGAAGCTTTCTTT,CASSSSGQTEAFF
TRBJ1-2,15,TRBV6-5,NA,NA,TGTGCCAGCAAGTCAAGGGAGACGGCAACCTATGGCTACACCTTC,CASKSRETATYGYTF
TRBJ1-2,13,TRBV29-1,NA,TRBD1,TGCAGCGCTGGCCGACAGGGGGCAGGAGGCTACACCTTC,CSAGRQGAGGYTF
TRBJ1-2,14,TRBV29-1,NA,NA,TGCAGCACCGAGGACAGCCAGTTTAACTATGGCTACACCTTC,CSTEDSQFNYGYTF
TRBJ1-3,14,TRBV5-4,NA,NA,TGTGCCAGCAGCTCGGACATGTCTGGAAACACCATATATTTT,CASSSDMSGNTIYF
TRBJ2-2,15,TRBV9,NA,NA,TGTGCCAGCAGCGTATCAGGAACATACACCGGGGAGCTGTTTTTT,CASSVSGTYTGELFF
TRBJ1-2,14,TRBV5-4,NA,NA,TGTGCCAGCAGCTTGGGGGCAAGTAACTATGGCTACACCTTC,CASSLGASNYGYTF
TRBJ1-4,16,TRBV6-5,NA,NA,TGTGCCAGCAGTTACTCTCCGACAGGAACTAATGAAAAACTGTTTTTT,CASSYSPTGTNEKLFF
TRBJ1-1,14,TRBV3-1/TRBV3-2,NA,TRBD1,TGTGCCAGCAGTTTGGGACAGGAGAGCACTGAAGCTTTCTTT,CASSLGQESTEAFF
TRBJ2-1,15,TRBV19,NA,NA,TGTGCCAGTACCCCGCGGGCACGCTCCTACAATGAGCAGTTCTTC,CASTPRARSYNEQFF
TRBJ2-5,14,TRBV3-1/TRBV3-2,NA,TRBD2,TGTGCCAGCAGCCGAAGCGGGGGAGGGGAGACCCAGTACTTC,CASSRSGGGETQYF
TRBJ1-1,14,TRBV5-1,NA,TRBD1,TGCGCCAGCAGACCGACAGGGATGAACACTGAAGCTTTCTTT,CASRPTGMNTEAFF
TRBJ2-2,13,TRBV5-8,NA,NA,TGTGCCAGCAGAATAGACAGGCCCGGGGAGCTGTTTTTT,CASRIDRPGELFF
TRBJ2-5,16,TRBV11-2,NA,TRBD1,TGTGCCAGCAGCCCGACAGGGGCTGGAAGGGAAGAGACCCAGTACTTC,CASSPTGAGREETQYF
TRBJ2-5,13,TRBV2,NA,NA,TGTGCCAGCAGTGAACAGAACCAAGAGACCCAGTACTTC,CASSEQNQETQYF
TRBJ1-2,19,TRBV28,NA,NA,TGTGCCAGCAGTTTAATTACAGACCCCAAGGGTTCAGAGGGCTATGGCTACACCTTC,CASSLITDPKGSEGYGYTF
TRBJ2-2,16,TRBV3-1/TRBV3-2,NA,NA,TGTGCCAGCAGCCAAGGGTTCGACAGATACACCGGGGAGCTGTTTTTT,CASSQGFDRYTGELFF
TRBJ1-2,12,TRBV5-1,NA,TRBD1,TGCGCCAGCAGCTTGGAAGGGACAGTTCACACCTTC,CASSLEGTVHTF
TRBJ1-5,17,TRBV6-2/TRBV6-3,NA,NA,TGTGCCAGCAGTCCGTTATTTGGAGGGGCCGACAATCAGCCCCAGCATTTT,CASSPLFGGADNQPQHF
TRBJ1-2,15,TRBV2,NA,TRBD1,TGTGCCAGCAGCCCCTACGGGACAGGGGGTAGTGGCTACACCTTC,CASSPYGTGGSGYTF
TRBJ2-1,14,TRBV6-2/TRBV6-3,NA,NA,TGTGCCAGCAGTTATCCAGGCTCCTACAATGAGCAGTTCTTC,CASSYPGSYNEQFF
TRBJ2-1,14,TRBV10-3,NA,TRBD2,TGTGCCATCAGGGGAATAGCGGGGGACAATGAGCAGTTCTTC,CAIRGIAGDNEQFF
TRBJ2-3,19,TRBV4-1,NA,TRBD2,TGCGCCAGCAGCCAAGAGAGGGTGGGGACTAGCGAACGCACAGATACGCAGTATTTT,CASSQERVGTSERTDTQYF
TRBJ1-1,15,TRBV6-5,NA,TRBD1,TGTGCCAGCAGTTACAAACAGGGGGTGAGGACTGAAGCTTTCTTT,CASSYKQGVRTEAFF
TRBJ1-2,16,TRBV4-1,NA,TRBD1,TGCGCCAGCAGCCAAGAGGGACAGGGGGCCCGGTATGGCTACACCTTC,CASSQEGQGARYGYTF
TRBJ1-5,12,TRBV6-2/TRBV6-3,NA,NA,TGTGCCAGCAGTTACTCGGGGGGGTCCCAGCATTTT,CASSYSGGSQHF
TRBJ1-2,14,TRBV9,NA,NA,TGTGCCAGCAGCGTAGGACATGGCACCCATGGCTACACCTTC,CASSVGHGTHGYTF
TRBJ2-7,17,TRBV6-6,NA,TRBD1,TGTGCCAGCAGTCGAGGGGCACCCGGGACAGTAACCTACGAGCAGTACTTC,CASSRGAPGTVTYEQYF
TRBJ2-6,21,TRBV4-2,NA,TRBD1,TGTGCCAGCAGCCAAGATCTTTTTAGGACAGGGGTTTCGTCTGGGGCCAACGTCCTGACTTTC,CASSQDLFRTGVSSGANVLTF
TRBJ1-1,13,TRBV29-1,once,TRBD1,TGCAGCGTTGAGGGGACAGGGGACACTGAAGCTTTCTTT,CSVEGTGDTEAFF